This is a list of T cell receptor beta chains from one sample in a study of spatial heterogeneity in lung cancer. In TCRdb, the 5' RACE reads were re-called with MiXCR into one record per CDR3 protein. The sample contains about 100,000 distinct CDR3 sequences, around 4.3% of which appear only once. The specimen comprised lung tumor tissue, sampled at surgery. These receptors came from a male donor with early-stage non-small cell lung cancer. CDR3s include the opening cysteine and the closing phenylalanine or tryptophan. The D gene is left open where the match is weak. A row's size may be missing; if present it is once, few, many or a size class.

cdr3_nt | cdr3_aa | d_call | v_call | clone_size | j_call
TGCGCCAGCACCTCAAACTCGGGCGGGACTGAAGCTTTCTTT | CASTSNSGGTEAFF | . | TRBV10-2 | few | TRBJ1-1
TGTGCCAGCAGGAGGGGACTAGGGCAACCTAATGAGCAGTTCTTC | CASRRGLGQPNEQFF | TRBD2 | TRBV12-3/TRBV12-4 | many | TRBJ2-1
TGTGCCAGCAGTAGCGTTCCGAGCGGCACTGAAGCTTTCTTT | CASSSVPSGTEAFF | . | TRBV28 | many | TRBJ1-1
TGTGCCAGCAGTCTCCTCAGGGTCACTGAAGCTTTCTTT | CASSLLRVTEAFF | . | TRBV28 | many | TRBJ1-1
TGTGCCAGCGGGGCTGGGGACACCATATATTTT | CASGAGDTIYF | . | TRBV6-6 | few | TRBJ1-3
TGTGCCAGCAGCTTAGATGCCGGGCTAGAAGAGACCCAGTACTTC | CASSLDAGLEETQYF | . | TRBV11-3 | . | TRBJ2-5
TGTGCCAGCAGTTTGGTCAGCCGATGGGACTATGGCTACACCTTC | CASSLVSRWDYGYTF | . | TRBV28 | few | TRBJ1-2
TGTGCGGTTTCGGACGGTAGCTCTGGGGCCAACGTCCTGACTTTC | CAVSDGSSGANVLTF | . | TRBV12-5 | few | TRBJ2-6
TGTGCCAGCAGCTTGGGCAGGGAGCGTGGGTCACCCCTCCACTTT | CASSLGRERGSPLHF | . | TRBV5-6 | few | TRBJ1-6
TGCGCCAGCAGCCAAGAGGAAATAGTAGCGAAGCCCTACAATGAGCAGTTCTTC | CASSQEEIVAKPYNEQFF | . | TRBV4-1 | many | TRBJ2-1
TGCAGTGCACTGACTGCGTTGGTTCAGTATGAGCAGTTCTTC | CSALTALVQYEQFF | . | TRBV20-1 | many | TRBJ2-1
TGTGCCATCAGTGAGAGTCGCTACGAGCAGTACTTC | CAISESRYEQYF | . | TRBV10-3 | many | TRBJ2-7
TGCAGTGCGGATGGACAGGACTCCTACGAGCAGTACTTC | CSADGQDSYEQYF | TRBD1 | TRBV20-1 | many | TRBJ2-7
TGCGCCAGCAGCCTGGGGTCACTAGATTGGGAGACCCAGTACTTC | CASSLGSLDWETQYF | . | TRBV5-1 | few | TRBJ2-5
TGTGCCAGCACCCTAGATGGGGGGCGTGGAACCGAAGCTTTCTTT | CASTLDGGRGTEAFF | . | TRBV9 | many | TRBJ1-1
TGTGCCAGCAGCCGGGACAGGGGCGGCACTGAAGCTTTCTTT | CASSRDRGGTEAFF | TRBD1 | TRBV28 | many | TRBJ1-1
TGCAGTGCTAGATCCATAGCGGGAGTATACAATGAGCAGTTCTTC | CSARSIAGVYNEQFF | TRBD2 | TRBV20-1 | many | TRBJ2-1
TGCGCCAGCAGCTTAGGACAGGGCGAGTGGGAGCCCCAGCATTTT | CASSLGQGEWEPQHF | TRBD1 | TRBV5-1 | many | TRBJ1-5
TGTGCCAGCAGCGACCCCCGGCGGACCCCCGGGGAGCTGTTTTTT | CASSDPRRTPGELFF | . | TRBV7-9 | many | TRBJ2-2
TGTGCCAGCAGTGCCCAACAGGGGTCCTATGGCTACACCTTC | CASSAQQGSYGYTF | TRBD1 | TRBV6-4 | many | TRBJ1-2
TGTGCCAGCAGGGGACTGTCCCAGACTACGCAGTATTTT | CASRGLSQTTQYF | . | TRBV6-6 | many | TRBJ2-3
TGTGCCAGCTCACAGCCCGGGACAGAGGAGCATCTTTTTGGCTACACCTTC | CASSQPGTEEHLFGYTF | TRBD1 | TRBV18 | many | TRBJ1-2
TGCAGTGCTAGAGATGTGGCCTGCGCCAAAAACATTCAGTACTTC | CSARDVACAKNIQYF | . | TRBV20-1 | many | TRBJ2-4
TGTGCCAGCAGAACTCCGGACAGGGGGCGTCAGTACTTC | CASRTPDRGRQYF | TRBD1 | TRBV28 | few | TRBJ2-4
TGTGCCAGCAGTTACGGGGCAGGACAAGCCAAAAACATTCAGTACTTC | CASSYGAGQAKNIQYF | . | TRBV6-8 | . | TRBJ2-4
TGCAGCGTTGAGGAGGGGGGAGAGACCCAGTACTTC | CSVEEGGETQYF | . | TRBV29-1 | many | TRBJ2-5
TGCGCCAGCAGCTTGCGAGCAGGGGGAGAAGAGACCCAGTACTTC | CASSLRAGGEETQYF | TRBD1 | TRBV5-1 | . | TRBJ2-5
TGTGCCAGCAGTGAGGGGACTAGCGTCAGCTCCTACAATGAGCAGTTCTTC | CASSEGTSVSSYNEQFF | TRBD2 | TRBV6-1 | many | TRBJ2-1
TGTGCCAGCAGTTCCGGGGAAAGGTACGAGCAGTACTTC | CASSSGERYEQYF | . | TRBV6-6 | many | TRBJ2-7
TGTGCCAGCCACCCGACAGCCTACACCGGGGAGCTGTTTTTT | CASHPTAYTGELFF | . | TRBV7-9 | many | TRBJ2-2
TGCAGTGCTAGCCGAGGACTGGATGTCTACGAGCAGTACTTC | CSASRGLDVYEQYF | . | TRBV20-1 | few | TRBJ2-7
TGTGCCAGCAGTGCAGAAGTGGTTACGCAGTATTTT | CASSAEVVTQYF | . | TRBV28 | few | TRBJ2-3
TGCAGTGCTAGTAATCCCCGGTACACTGAAGCTTTCTTT | CSASNPRYTEAFF | . | TRBV20-1 | many | TRBJ1-1
TGTGCCACCAGTGGTTGGGGTTTGGAGACCCAGTACTTC | CATSGWGLETQYF | . | TRBV24-1 | . | TRBJ2-5
TGTGCCAGCCGACCCAACCAAAAAGAGACCCAGTACTTC | CASRPNQKETQYF | . | TRBV3-1 | few | TRBJ2-5
TGCGCCAGCAGCCCCCGGGACGGAAACACCATATATTTT | CASSPRDGNTIYF | . | TRBV5-1 | many | TRBJ1-3
TGTGCCAGCAGTCTATCGGCCGGGGACAGGGTCCCCTACGAGCAGTACTTC | CASSLSAGDRVPYEQYF | TRBD1 | TRBV27 | many | TRBJ2-7
TGCAGTGCTAGTGTCGGGGGATTCACTGAAGCTTTCTTT | CSASVGGFTEAFF | . | TRBV20-1 | many | TRBJ1-1
TGTGCCAGCAGCCCTGGGACTGTTAATTACGAGCAGTACTTC | CASSPGTVNYEQYF | . | TRBV12-3/TRBV12-4 | many | TRBJ2-7